This T cell receptor (beta chain) was recorded in a study of T cell responses to AZD1222 COVID-19 vaccine. Here immunoSEQ multiplex PCR was the method, and the copy in TCRdb shows in-frame clones only, minus some. This sample has some 150,000 clones, with about 91% found just once. Germline CDR1 is SNHLY and CDR2 is FYNNEI. Trimming pared 1 base from V and 3 bases from J, leaving 10 bases between. The CDR3 runs 15 residues. This clonotype originated in an adult in good health. The chain couples TRBV2 to TRBJ1-5; D remains unclear. Sequenced material: peripheral blood, taken on day 0 of MenACWY control vaccination. This CDR3 reads CASSEVRRTNQPQHF. The DNA for the CDR3 is TGTGCCAGCAGTGAAGTTAGGAGGACCAATCAGCCCCAGCATTTT.